The 17 T cell receptor beta chains listed next were all sequenced from one sample in a study of pediatric ulcerative colitis (dated by TCRdb to the late 2010s). During colonoscopy, one to two pinch biopsies were obtained from the rectum for research purposes. Preparation of the library involved the immunoSEQ multiplex PCR assay. TCRdb stores this immuneACCESS table with in-frame sequences only. Part of the clones is absent; in the studies checked, under half of the shortfall reflects unresolved V genes, and no reason is known for the rest. The sample yields roughly 45,000 clones; around 81% were counted once. In total, the top ten clones hold about 4% of the sample. The sequenced sample was gut tissue. The receptors stem from a girl aged 10 to 17 with moderate ulcerative colitis.

The genes are TRBV5-5 and TRBJ1-4; weak D call: TRBD1 (5 bases). Looked up from germline, CDR1 is SGHKS and CDR2 is YYEKEE (reference sequence). The CDR3 totals 14 residues. V was cut by 0 bases and J by 8 bases, with 11 bases left in between. CDR3 sequence reads: CASSLEGIGEKLFF. Written as DNA, the CDR3 is TGTGCCAGCAGCTTGGAGGGGATTGGGGAAAAACTGTTTTTT.

The rearrangement links TRBV5-1 to TRBJ1-3, with unresolved D. The CDR3 runs to 16 residues. Trimming stripped 3 bases from V and 2 bases from J, with 15 bases between. Germline V lookup: CDR1 SGHRS, CDR2 YFSETQ. CDR3 DNA: TGCGCCAGCAGCTCATTGGAGGGAGCGGCTGGAAACACCATATATTTT. It is translated as CASSSLEGAAGNTIYF.

The V and J genes are TRBV20-1 and TRBJ1-2; TRBD1 matches at 8 bases. From germline, CDR1 is DFQATT and CDR2 SNEGSKA (reference sequence). The trim removed 7 bases at V and 8 bases at J, leaving 3 bases unmatched. The CDR3 has 10 amino acids. The CDR3, as DNA: TGCAGTGTCAGGACAGGGGGCTACACCTTC. Translation gives CSVRTGGYTF.

The genes are TRBV5-1 and TRBJ2-7, with no clear D. Germline CDR1 is SGHRS and CDR2 is YFSETQ. The CDR3 runs to 16 residues. Trimming shortened V by 0 bases and J by 4 bases, and 17 bases separated the two germline ends. In DNA, the CDR3 is TGCGCCAGCAGCTTGGAGGCCATGCCGGTGGGGTACGAGCAGTACTTC. Translating it yields CASSLEAMPVGYEQYF.

CDR3 nucleotide sequence: TGTGCCAGCAGTTATTTGGGACAGTACACAGATACGCAGTATTTT. Translated: CASSYLGQYTDTQYF. The chain is built from TRBV6-5 and TRBJ2-3; 7 nucleotides agree with TRBD1. V gave up 3 bases and J gave up 2 bases; unmatched junction bases: 5. Germline V gene sequence: CDR1 MNHEY, CDR2 SVGAGI. The CDR3 has 15 amino acids.

This chain connects TRBV7-8 to TRBJ2-5, with TRBD2 matching 10 bases. The CDR3 is 18 residues long. J gave up 5 bases and V 5 bases, and 17 bases lay outside the gene matches. Germline lookup yields CDR1 SGHVS and CDR2 FQNEAQ. CDR3: CASSKAPELAGGWETQYF. The CDR3 region has the DNA TGTGCCAGCAGCAAGGCGCCTGAATTAGCGGGAGGATGGGAGACCCAGTACTTC.

This clone was counted only a few times. The rearrangement joins TRBV7-9 to TRBJ2-7, with 7 bases lining up with TRBD2. Germline V gives CDR1 SEHNR, CDR2 FQNEAQ (reference sequence). The J segment lost 4 bases and the V segment lost 5 bases, leaving 5 bases of the junction unmatched. The CDR3 totals 13 residues. The CDR3 region is CASSARLAYEQYF. CDR3 DNA: TGTGCCAGCAGCGCCCGACTAGCTTACGAGCAGTACTTC.

Comment on this clone: The sample contains more than one DNA sequence encoding this CDR3. CDR3 amino acids: CASSLAANTEAFF. In DNA form, the CDR3 reads TGTGCCAGCAGCTTAGCGGCTAACACTGAAGCTTTCTTT. The chain employs TRBV7-9 and TRBJ1-1; D call uncertain. Germline V gene data show CDR1 as SEHNR and CDR2 as FQNEAQ (reference sequence). V shed 0 bases and J shed 2 bases, with 4 bases lying between them. This CDR3 is 13 amino acids long.

The rearrangement uses TRBV4-1 and TRBJ1-2; D perhaps matches TRBD1 (5 bases). Trimming took off 0 bases at V and 4 bases at J, with 12 bases between the two ends. The CDR3 has 15 amino acids. CDR1 is MGHRA, CDR2 YSYEKL, per germline. CDR3 region: CASSQDPGPGYGYTF. The CDR3 nucleotides read TGCGCCAGCAGCCAAGATCCGGGGCCTGGCTATGGCTACACCTTC.

V is TRBV6-5 and J is TRBJ2-3, with D maybe TRBD1 (5 bases). This CDR3 is built from 15 residues. Germline CDR1 is MNHEY and CDR2 is SVGAGI. V was cut by 6 bases and J by 3 bases, with 16 bases left in between. The CDR3 region is CASSRAGLGTDTQYF. The DNA for the CDR3 is TGTGCCAGCAGCCGCGCAGGGCTTGGGACAGATACGCAGTATTTT.

V gene TRBV13 combines with J gene TRBJ2-7; 12 bases align to TRBD2. The CDR3 consists of 19 residues. Losses at the gene ends were 4 bases for V and 4 bases for J; bases not matched to a gene: 17. Germline-derived CDR1 and CDR2 are PRHDT and FYEKMQ (reference sequence). As DNA, the CDR3 is TGTGCCAGCAGCTCCGCCCGGCCTAGCGGGAGGGCCAAGTCATACGAGCAGTACTTC. Amino acids: CASSSARPSGRAKSYEQYF.

In this sample, this clone turned up a few times. CDR3: CASSFGDGHQPQHF. The CDR3 nucleotides read TGTGCCAGCAGCTTCGGGGACGGTCATCAGCCCCAGCATTTT. This chain uses TRBV7-9 with TRBJ1-5; a weak D match, TRBD1 (5 bases). Germline V gene lookup returns CDR1 SEHNR and CDR2 FQNEAQ (reference sequence). V lost 3 bases, J lost 5 bases, and 11 bases lay in between. The CDR3 sequence is 14 residues long.

This chain uses TRBV12-2 with TRBJ2-6. TRBV12-2 is a known pseudogene. This CDR3 comprises 14 residues. The CDR3 DNA is TGTGCAAGTCAGGGGGGCCCAGCGGCCAACGTCCTGACTTTC. This sequence encodes CASQGGPAANVLTF.

The chain couples TRBV18 to TRBJ2-7; 9 nucleotides line up with TRBD1. Germline CDR1 reads KGHSH; CDR2 reads LQKENI. The CDR3 is 14 residues long. J lost 2 bases, V lost 5 bases, and 4 bases had no gene match. This chain's CDR3 is CASSTRDRAYEQYF. CDR3 DNA sequence: TGTGCCAGCTCAACCCGGGACAGGGCCTACGAGCAGTACTTC.

Only one count was recorded for this clone. DNA of the CDR3: TGTGCCAGCAGATCCTTCCTCGGTGAGCAGTTCTTC. This encodes CASRSFLGEQFF. V is TRBV6-5 and J is TRBJ2-1; D is uncertain. Deletions cut 6 bases from V and 9 bases from J, with 12 bases between. The CDR3 has 12 residues. Germline assignment: CDR1 MNHEY and CDR2 SVGAGI.

CDR3 protein: CASSQDPVSGNTIYF. CDR3 nucleotides: TGCGCCAGCAGCCAAGATCCCGTCTCTGGAAACACCATATATTTT. The chain joins TRBV4-3 to TRBJ1-3; D not resolved. The CDR3 runs 15 residues. Per the germline V gene, CDR1 is LGHNA and CDR2 is YSLEER. The V and J ends lost 0 bases and 0 bases respectively, with 6 bases between them.

The V call is TRBV6-5, the J call TRBJ2-5; 8 nucleotides line up with TRBD1. Losses at the gene ends were 0 bases for V and 5 bases for J; bases not matched to a gene: 5. Germline loops: CDR1 MNHEY, CDR2 SVGAGI. This CDR3 is built from 15 residues. The CDR3, as DNA: TGTGCCAGCAGTTACTCTTCCTACAGGGGGGAGACCCAGTACTTC. Protein: CASSYSSYRGETQYF.